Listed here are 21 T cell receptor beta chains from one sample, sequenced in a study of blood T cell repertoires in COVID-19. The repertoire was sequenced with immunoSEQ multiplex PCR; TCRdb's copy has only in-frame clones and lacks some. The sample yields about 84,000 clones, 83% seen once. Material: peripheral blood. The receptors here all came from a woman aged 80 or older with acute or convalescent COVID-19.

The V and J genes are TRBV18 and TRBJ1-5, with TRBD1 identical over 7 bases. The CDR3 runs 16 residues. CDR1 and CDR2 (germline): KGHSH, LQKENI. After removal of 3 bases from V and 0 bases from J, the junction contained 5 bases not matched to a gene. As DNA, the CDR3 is TGTGCCAGCTCACCGCAGGGACAGAATAGCAATCAGCCCCAGCATTTT. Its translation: CASSPQGQNSNQPQHF.

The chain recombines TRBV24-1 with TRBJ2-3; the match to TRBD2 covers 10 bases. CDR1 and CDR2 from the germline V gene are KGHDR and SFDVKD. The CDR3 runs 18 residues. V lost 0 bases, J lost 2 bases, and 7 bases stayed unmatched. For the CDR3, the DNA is TGTGCCACCAGTGATTTGCCTAGCGGGAGTTTAGCCACAGATACGCAGTATTTT. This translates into CATSDLPSGSLATDTQYF.

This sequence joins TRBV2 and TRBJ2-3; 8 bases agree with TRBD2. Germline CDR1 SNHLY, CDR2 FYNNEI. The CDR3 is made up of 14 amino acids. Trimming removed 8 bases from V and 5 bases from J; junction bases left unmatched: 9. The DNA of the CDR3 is TGTGCCAGCCTGAACGGGAGGGGAGAAGATACGCAGTATTTT. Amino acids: CASLNGRGEDTQYF. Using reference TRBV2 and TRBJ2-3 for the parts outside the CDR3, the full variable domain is EPEVTQTPSHQVTQMGQEVILRCVPISNHLYFYWYRQILGQKVEFLVSFYNNEISEKSEIFDDQFSVERPDGSNFTLKIRSTKLEDSAMYFCASLNGRGEDTQYFGPGTRLTVL.

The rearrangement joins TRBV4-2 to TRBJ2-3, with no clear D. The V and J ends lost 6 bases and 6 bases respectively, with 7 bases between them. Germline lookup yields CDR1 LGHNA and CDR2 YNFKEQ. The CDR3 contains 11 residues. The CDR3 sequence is CASSSVDTQYF. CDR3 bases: TGTGCCAGCAGTTCCGTGGATACGCAGTATTTT.

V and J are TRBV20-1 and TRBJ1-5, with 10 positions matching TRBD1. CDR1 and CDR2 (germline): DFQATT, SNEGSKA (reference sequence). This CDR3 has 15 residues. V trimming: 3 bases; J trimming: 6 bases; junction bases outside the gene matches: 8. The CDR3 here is CSASERQGAVQPQHF. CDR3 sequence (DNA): TGCAGTGCTAGTGAAAGACAGGGGGCAGTTCAGCCCCAGCATTTT.

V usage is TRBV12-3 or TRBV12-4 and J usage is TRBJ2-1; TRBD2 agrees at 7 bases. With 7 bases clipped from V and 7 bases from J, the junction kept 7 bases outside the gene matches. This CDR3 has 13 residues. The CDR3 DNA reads TGTGCCAGCAATCCAGACGGGAGGAATGAGCAGTTCTTC. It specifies CASNPDGRNEQFF.

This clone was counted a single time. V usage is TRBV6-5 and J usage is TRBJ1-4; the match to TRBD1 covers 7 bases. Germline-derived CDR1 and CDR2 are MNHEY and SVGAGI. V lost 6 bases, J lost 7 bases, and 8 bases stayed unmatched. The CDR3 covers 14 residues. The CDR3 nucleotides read TGTGCCAGCAGCTCCCCAGGGGGAGGTGAAAAACTGTTTTTT. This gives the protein CASSSPGGGEKLFF.

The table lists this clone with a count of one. The CDR3 loop is CASSQDIAREERTDTQYF. The CDR3 DNA reads as TGTGCCAGCAGCCAAGACATAGCCCGGGAGGAACGCACAGATACGCAGTATTTT. The chain recombines TRBV14 with TRBJ2-3; 7 bases align to TRBD2. Germline loops: CDR1 SGHDN, CDR2 FVKESK. The CDR3 spans 18 residues. The trim removed 0 bases at V and 1 base at J, leaving 10 bases unmatched.

The CDR3 coding sequence is TGTGCCAGCAGTCGTGCGGGAGGGCGTTACGAGCAGTACTTC. This sequence encodes CASSRAGGRYEQYF. This sequence joins TRBV28 and TRBJ2-7; TRBD2 agrees at 9 bases. Per germline, CDR1 MDHEN and CDR2 SYDVKM. V lost 5 bases, J lost 4 bases, and 6 bases stayed unmatched. The CDR3 covers 14 residues.

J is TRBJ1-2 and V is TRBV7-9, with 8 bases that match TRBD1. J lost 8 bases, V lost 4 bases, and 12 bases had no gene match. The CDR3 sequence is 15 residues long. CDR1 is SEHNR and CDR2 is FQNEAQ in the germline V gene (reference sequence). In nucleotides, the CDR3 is TGTGCCAGCAGCTCTGAGCAGGGGGCGCGTTTCGGCTACACCTTC. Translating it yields CASSSEQGARFGYTF.

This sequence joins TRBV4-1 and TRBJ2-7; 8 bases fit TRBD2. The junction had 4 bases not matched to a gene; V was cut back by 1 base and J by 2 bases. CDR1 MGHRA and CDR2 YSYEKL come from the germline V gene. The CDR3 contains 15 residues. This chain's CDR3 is CASSQAPSGPYEQYF. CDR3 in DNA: TGCGCCAGCAGCCAAGCGCCTAGCGGGCCCTACGAGCAGTACTTC.

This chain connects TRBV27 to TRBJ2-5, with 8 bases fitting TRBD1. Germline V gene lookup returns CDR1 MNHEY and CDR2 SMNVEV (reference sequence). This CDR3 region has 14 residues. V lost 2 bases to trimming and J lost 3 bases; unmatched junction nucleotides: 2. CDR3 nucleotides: TGTGCCAGCAGTTTACAGGGGGCGAAAGAGACCCAGTACTTC. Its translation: CASSLQGAKETQYF.

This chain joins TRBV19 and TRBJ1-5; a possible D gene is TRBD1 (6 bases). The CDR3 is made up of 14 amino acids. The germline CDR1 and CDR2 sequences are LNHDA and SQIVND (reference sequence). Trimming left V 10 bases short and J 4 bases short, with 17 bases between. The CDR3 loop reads CATTGTRLNQPQHF. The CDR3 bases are TGTGCCACCACCGGGACAAGACTAAATCAGCCCCAGCATTTT.

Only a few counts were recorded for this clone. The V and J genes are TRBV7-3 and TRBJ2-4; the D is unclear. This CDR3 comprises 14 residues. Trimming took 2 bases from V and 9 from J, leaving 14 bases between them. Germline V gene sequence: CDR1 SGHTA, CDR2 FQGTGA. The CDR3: CASSLQAPPGIQYF. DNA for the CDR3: TGTGCCAGCAGCTTACAAGCCCCGCCGGGCATTCAGTACTTC. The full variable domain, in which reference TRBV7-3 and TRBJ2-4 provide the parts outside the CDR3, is GAGVSQTPSNKVTEKGKYVELRCDPISGHTALYWYRQSLGQGPEFLIYFQGTGAADDSGLPNDRFFAVRPEGSVSTLKIQRTERGDSAVYLCASSLQAPPGIQYFGAGTRLSVL.

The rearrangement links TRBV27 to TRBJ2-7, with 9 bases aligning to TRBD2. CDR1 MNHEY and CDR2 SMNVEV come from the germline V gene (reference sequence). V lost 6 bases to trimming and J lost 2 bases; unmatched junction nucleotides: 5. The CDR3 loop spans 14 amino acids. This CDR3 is CASRPSGRTYEQYF. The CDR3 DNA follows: TGTGCCAGCAGACCGAGCGGGAGGACCTACGAGCAGTACTTC.

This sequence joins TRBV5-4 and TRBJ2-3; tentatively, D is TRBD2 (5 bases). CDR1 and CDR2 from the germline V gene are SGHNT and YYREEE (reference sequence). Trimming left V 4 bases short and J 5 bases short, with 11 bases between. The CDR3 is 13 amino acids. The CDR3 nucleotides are TGTGCCAGCAGCCCCGAGCGGATAGATACGCAGTATTTT. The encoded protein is CASSPERIDTQYF.

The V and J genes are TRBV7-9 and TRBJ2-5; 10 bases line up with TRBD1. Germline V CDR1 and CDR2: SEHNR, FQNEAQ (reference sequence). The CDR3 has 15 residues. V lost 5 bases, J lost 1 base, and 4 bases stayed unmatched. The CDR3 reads CASSAGQGSQETQYF. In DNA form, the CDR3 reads TGTGCCAGCAGCGCGGGACAGGGGTCCCAAGAGACCCAGTACTTC.

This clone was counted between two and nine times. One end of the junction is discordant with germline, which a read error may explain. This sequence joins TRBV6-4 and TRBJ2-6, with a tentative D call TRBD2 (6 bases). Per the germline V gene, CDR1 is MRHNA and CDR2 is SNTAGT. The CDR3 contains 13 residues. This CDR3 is CASSDSGGNVLTF. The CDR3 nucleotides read TGTGCCAGCAGTGACTCGGGGGGCAACGTCCTGACTTTC.

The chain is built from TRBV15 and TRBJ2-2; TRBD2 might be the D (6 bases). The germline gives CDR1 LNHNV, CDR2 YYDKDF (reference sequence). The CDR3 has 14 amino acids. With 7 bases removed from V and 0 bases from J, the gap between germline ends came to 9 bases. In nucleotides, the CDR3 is TGTGCCACCAACGGGGGAACGAACACCGGGGAGCTGTTTTTT. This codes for CATNGGTNTGELFF.

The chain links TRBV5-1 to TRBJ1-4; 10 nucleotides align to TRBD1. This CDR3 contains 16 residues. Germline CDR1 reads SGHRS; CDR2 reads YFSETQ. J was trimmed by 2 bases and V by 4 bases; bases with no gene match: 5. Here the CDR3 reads CASSPDRGPTNEKLFF. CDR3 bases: TGCGCCAGCAGCCCTGACAGGGGGCCGACTAATGAAAAACTGTTTTTT. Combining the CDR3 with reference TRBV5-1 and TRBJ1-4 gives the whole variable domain KAGVTQTPRYLIKTRGQQVTLSCSPISGHRSVSWYQQTPGQGLQFLFEYFSETQRNKGNFPGRFSGRQFSNSRSEMNVSTLELGDSALYLCASSPDRGPTNEKLFFGSGTQLSVL.

The CDR3 region has the DNA TGTGCCAGCAGCCACGACAGGGGGCTGTGGAACACTGAAGCTTTCTTT. Translated, it gives CASSHDRGLWNTEAFF. The J gene is TRBJ1-1, the V gene TRBV5-4, with 10 bases identical to TRBD1. Germline values: CDR1 SGHNT, CDR2 YYREEE (reference sequence). This CDR3 has 16 amino acids. The V and J ends lost 4 bases and 1 base, in that order; junction bases with no gene match: 7.